This record covers a single T cell receptor (beta chain). Its antigen is not known. Germline V lookup: CDR1 LGHNT, CDR2 FRNRAP. V lost 4 bases to trimming and J lost 8 bases; unmatched junction nucleotides: 0. The CDR3 spans 13 residues. This sample was taken from a study of PD-1 blockade in classical Hodgkin lymphoma. The study, taken as a whole, reports: TCR diversity at baseline was reported to be reduced in newly diagnosed patients relative to healthy donors. Only CD4+ TCR diversity, not CD8+, had risen significantly by C4D1. Patients were excluded if nivolumab began under 1 year after ASCT (the autologous transplant).

The time point was: cycle 4 day 1 (C4D1), after less than seven weeks of nivolumab. All patients experienced relapse after autologous stem cell transplantation, and brentuximab vedotin exposure was variable. Complete response, partial response or progressive disease were the best responses. Clones were read by immunoSEQ multiplex PCR, and TCRdb kept only the in-frame ones, dropping some. Of under 40,000 clones detected, 77% appear once; the ten largest clones hold more than 8%. The sequence was obtained from a human donor with classical Hodgkin lymphoma. The material sequenced was peripheral blood mononuclear cells (PBMCs), taken before the fourth cycle of nivolumab. The chain links TRBV12-5 to TRBJ1-6, with 9 bases lining up with TRBD1. CDR3 sequence (DNA): TGTGCTAGTGGTTGGACAGGGGATTCACCCCTCCACTTT. Its translation: CASGWTGDSPLHF.